These 22 T cell receptor beta chains originate from one sample sequenced in a study of response to subunit inactivated influenza vaccine. TCRdb independently ran MiXCR on the RT-PCR reads; one entry per CDR3 protein. This sample has 530,000 or so distinct CDR3 sequences, with roughly 25% found just once. The specimen was CD4+ T cells sorted from PBMCs, collected 4 to 6 days after vaccination. Every receptor here comes from a man aged 50-60 years who received an inactivated influenza vaccine.

The chain combines TRBV7-6 with TRBJ2-7; a possible D gene is TRBD1 (6 bases). Trimming stripped 5 bases from V and 7 bases from J, with 18 bases between. The length of the CDR3 is 14 residues. In germline, CDR1 is SGHVS, CDR2 FNYEAQ. In DNA form, the CDR3 reads TGTGCCAGCAGCATAGGACAGTTTCAGGGGGAGCAGTACTTC. This translates into CASSIGQFQGEQYF.

The rearrangement joins TRBV10-1 to TRBJ2-2; perhaps TRBD1 as D (5 bases). CDR3 length equals 16 residues. CDR1 and CDR2 (germline): WNHNN, SYGVQD (reference sequence). Trimming took 9 bases from V and 5 from J, leaving 22 bases between them. For the CDR3, the DNA is TGCGCCAGTCTCAATAACAGGTTTTTTCGGACCGGGGAGCTGTTTTTT. Translated: CASLNNRFFRTGELFF.

The chain joins TRBV29-1 to TRBJ2-3; D assignment may be TRBD1 or TRBD2 (5 bases each). V was pared by 6 bases and J by 1 base, with 14 bases between. Germline V CDR1 and CDR2: SQVTM, ANQGSEA. This CDR3 is 14 amino acids long. The CDR3 region is CSVGDLTRTDTQYF. Written as DNA, the CDR3 is TGCAGCGTGGGGGACCTTACCCGCACAGATACGCAGTATTTT.

The chain recombines TRBV4-3 with TRBJ2-7; 7 bases are shared with TRBD2. Trimming removed 0 bases from V and 8 bases from J; junction bases left unmatched: 10. This CDR3 region has 15 residues. Germline-derived CDR1 and CDR2 are LGHNA and YSLEER. The CDR3, as DNA: TGCGCCAGCAGCCAAGATACGGGAGGAACGACGCAGCAGTACTTC. Translated, it gives CASSQDTGGTTQQYF.

This clonotype was observed a handful of times. The V call is TRBV12-3 or TRBV12-4, the J call TRBJ2-3; tentatively, D is TRBD1 or TRBD2 (6 bases each). V was clipped by 6 bases and J by 3 bases, with 16 bases between them. CDR3 length equals 15 residues. The chain's CDR3 is CASRGVRGGTDTQYF. The CDR3 DNA follows: TGTGCCAGCAGGGGGGTGAGAGGGGGGACAGATACGCAGTATTTT.

The V and J genes are TRBV20-1 and TRBJ2-1; TRBD1 agrees at 7 bases. V gave up 3 bases and J gave up 1 base; unmatched junction bases: 9. Germline CDR1 is DFQATT and CDR2 is SNEGSKA (reference sequence). CDR3 length: 16 residues. As DNA, the CDR3 is TGCAGTGCTAGTATTCCACAGGGGTCTTCCTACAATGAGCAGTTCTTC. Translation gives CSASIPQGSSYNEQFF.

This clonotype appeared once. This rearrangement joins TRBV6-1 to TRBJ2-1, with 9 bases matching TRBD2. Trimming at V came to 8 bases and at J to 5 bases, leaving 13 bases not matched to a gene. There are 16 residues in the CDR3. The germline gives CDR1 MNHNS, CDR2 SASEGT. The CDR3 DNA follows: TGTGCCAGCGGAGAAGCGGGAGGCCTCTGGAACAATGAGCAGTTCTTC. It encodes CASGEAGGLWNNEQFF.

This sequence joins TRBV6-5 and TRBJ2-1; TRBD2 might be the D (7 bases). This CDR3 contains 17 residues. From germline, CDR1 is MNHEY and CDR2 SVGAGI. The V and J ends lost 2 bases and 0 bases respectively, with 14 bases between them. The CDR3 is CASSYVGGAGSYNEQFF. The CDR3 DNA follows: TGTGCCAGCAGTTACGTAGGGGGGGCGGGCTCCTACAATGAGCAGTTCTTC.

Comments on this clonotype: The junction differs from germline at one of its ends, possibly a read error. The genes are TRBV7-2 and TRBJ2-5; tentative D call: TRBD1 (6 bases). The CDR3 is 14 amino acids. The V gene's germline CDR1 is SGHTA and CDR2 FQGNSA. CDR3 residues: CASSLAGARESQYF. The CDR3 region has the DNA TGTGCCAGCAGCTTAGCGGGGGCTCGAGAGTCCCAGTACTTC.

V usage is TRBV6-2 or TRBV6-3 and J usage is TRBJ1-1; D is uncertain. The CDR3 runs 16 residues. CDR1 is MNHEY, CDR2 SVGEGT, per germline. Trimming cost V 0 bases and J 6 bases, with 17 bases left between them. The CDR3 sequence is CASSYSYVSGEAEAFF. The CDR3 nucleotides are TGTGCCAGCAGTTACTCGTATGTATCTGGTGAGGCTGAAGCTTTCTTT.

J is TRBJ2-5 and V is TRBV5-5; 8 positions agree with TRBD1. The CDR3 covers 13 residues. From germline, CDR1 is SGHKS and CDR2 YYEKEE (reference sequence). Trimming cost V 6 bases and J 5 bases; bases outside gene matches: 6. CDR3 loop: CASKPGGIETQYF. CDR3 DNA sequence: TGTGCCAGCAAGCCAGGGGGCATCGAGACCCAGTACTTC.

The chain is built from TRBV7-9 and TRBJ2-5; 7 bases match TRBD1. This CDR3 spans 16 amino acids. V lost 3 bases and J lost 2; bases outside the gene matches: 9. The germline V gene has CDR1 SEHNR and CDR2 FQNEAQ (reference sequence). Written as DNA, the CDR3 is TGTGCCAGCAGCTTGTACAGGGGCTCTAAACAAGAGACCCAGTACTTC. Its translation is CASSLYRGSKQETQYF.

V usage is TRBV7-2 and J usage is TRBJ2-5; TRBD1 or TRBD2 may be the D gene (5 bases each). CDR1 and CDR2 (germline): SGHTA, FQGNSA. The V end was cut by 5 bases, the J end by 4 bases, with 14 bases between. The CDR3 has 14 residues. Here the CDR3 DNA reads TGTGCCAGCAGCCTAAGCTCGGGGCGAGAGACCCAGTACTTC. Translation: CASSLSSGRETQYF.

The V call is TRBV7-2, the J call TRBJ2-1; 12 nucleotides match TRBD2. The J segment lost 2 bases and the V segment lost 1 base, leaving 3 bases of the junction unmatched. The CDR3 runs to 17 residues. Germline loops: CDR1 SGHTA, CDR2 FQGNSA. The CDR3 DNA follows: TGTGCCAGCAGCTTAGGGACTAGCGGGGTCACCTACAATGAGCAGTTCTTC. Translating gives CASSLGTSGVTYNEQFF. Using reference TRBV7-2 and TRBJ2-1 for the parts outside the CDR3, the full variable domain is GAGVSQSPSNKVTEKGKDVELRCDPISGHTALYWYRQSLGQGLEFLIYFQGNSAPDKSGLPSDRFSAERTGGSVSTLTIQRTQQEDSAVYLCASSLGTSGVTYNEQFFGPGTRLTVL.

As DNA, the CDR3 is TGTGCCAGCAGCCAAGTCAGGGGAGCGCAGTATTTT. It codes for CASSQVRGAQYF. The V and J genes are TRBV3-1 and TRBJ2-3; weak D call: TRBD1 (6 bases). The germline V and J ends were trimmed by 1 base and 10 bases, with 9 bases remaining between them. CDR3 length: 12 amino acids. Germline CDR1 reads LGHDT; CDR2 reads YNNKEL (reference sequence).

The J gene is TRBJ1-5, the V gene TRBV5-5; 7 bases map to TRBD1. The CDR3 loop spans 17 amino acids. Germline-derived CDR1 and CDR2 are SGHKS and YYEKEE (reference sequence). V shed 0 bases, J shed 1 base, and the junction held 7 bases outside the gene matches. The chain's CDR3 is CASSLAPTGTSNQPQHF. Here the CDR3 DNA reads TGTGCCAGCAGCTTGGCGCCGACAGGGACGAGCAATCAGCCCCAGCATTTT.

The chain uses TRBV7-2 and TRBJ2-2; 7 bases agree with TRBD1. The CDR3 sequence is 17 residues long. Trimming removed 5 bases from V and 3 bases from J; junction bases left unmatched: 12. Per the germline V gene, CDR1 is SGHTA and CDR2 is FQGNSA. The CDR3: CASSARPGQTYTGELFF. The DNA for the CDR3 is TGTGCCAGCAGCGCCCGACCGGGACAGACGTACACCGGGGAGCTGTTTTTT.

The chain combines TRBV12-3 or TRBV12-4 with TRBJ2-5, with 7 bases lining up with TRBD1. The V gene end was trimmed by 4 bases and the J gene end by 6 bases; junction bases not matched to a gene: 5. The CDR3 runs 13 residues. The CDR3 coding sequence is TGTGCCAGCAGTTCCCACAGGGGAAAGACCCAGTACTTC. As protein: CASSSHRGKTQYF.

This rearrangement joins TRBV20-1 to TRBJ2-1; the match to TRBD1 covers 10 bases. Germline V lookup: CDR1 DFQATT, CDR2 SNEGSKA (reference sequence). This CDR3 has 18 residues. V shed 5 bases, J shed 7 bases, and the junction held 20 bases outside the gene matches. The CDR3 protein is CSAYRDRGSISVKNEQFF. The CDR3 nucleotides read TGCAGTGCTTACCGGGACAGGGGATCGATAAGCGTTAAGAATGAGCAGTTCTTC.

This clonotype has at least ten counts. The rearrangement uses TRBV5-1 and TRBJ2-6; no reliable D call. The CDR3 is made up of 16 amino acids. V dropped 1 base and J dropped 0 bases, with 8 bases sitting between them. Germline CDR1 SGHRS, CDR2 YFSETQ. CDR3 coding DNA: TGCGCCAGCAGCTTGACCGGGTCCTCTGGGGCCAACGTCCTGACTTTC. Residues: CASSLTGSSGANVLTF.

V is TRBV30 and J is TRBJ1-1; D may be TRBD1 (6 bases). Trimming pared 4 bases from V and 3 bases from J, leaving 9 bases between. Germline assignment: CDR1 GTSNPN and CDR2 SVGIG (reference sequence). The CDR3 is 12 residues long. CDR3 sequence: CAWTGVYTEAFF. In nucleotides, the CDR3 is TGTGCCTGGACAGGGGTGTACACTGAAGCTTTCTTT.

The rearrangement uses TRBV10-3 and TRBJ2-1; TRBD2 matches at 11 bases. The CDR3 is 16 amino acids. Germline values: CDR1 ENHRY, CDR2 SYGVKD. Trimming cost V 8 bases and J 9 bases; bases outside gene matches: 15. CDR3 amino acids: CAIADRSGRANSEQFF. In nucleotides, the CDR3 is TGTGCCATCGCGGACCGTAGCGGGAGGGCCAACAGTGAGCAGTTCTTC.